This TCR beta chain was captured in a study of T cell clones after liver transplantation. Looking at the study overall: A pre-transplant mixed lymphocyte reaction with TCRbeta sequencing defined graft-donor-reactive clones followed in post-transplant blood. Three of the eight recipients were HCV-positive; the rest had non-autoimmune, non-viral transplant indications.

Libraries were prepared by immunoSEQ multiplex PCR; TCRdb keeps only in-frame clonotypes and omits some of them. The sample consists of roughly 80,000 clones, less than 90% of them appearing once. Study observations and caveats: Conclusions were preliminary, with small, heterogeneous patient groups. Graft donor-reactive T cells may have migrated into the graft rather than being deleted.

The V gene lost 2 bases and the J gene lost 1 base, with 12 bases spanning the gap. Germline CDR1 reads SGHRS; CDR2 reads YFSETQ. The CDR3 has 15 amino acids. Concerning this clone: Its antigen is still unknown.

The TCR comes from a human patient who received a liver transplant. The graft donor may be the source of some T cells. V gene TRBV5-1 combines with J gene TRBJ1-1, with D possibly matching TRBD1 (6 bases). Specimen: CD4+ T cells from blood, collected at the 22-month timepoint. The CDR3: CASSFQGMANTEAFF. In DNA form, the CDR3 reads TGCGCCAGCAGCTTTCAGGGGATGGCGAACACTGAAGCTTTCTTT.